Each of the 29 T cell receptor beta chains below was sequenced from the same sample in a study of blood T cell repertoires in COVID-19. The protocol was immunoSEQ multiplex PCR, while the TCRdb copy is restricted to in-frame clones and leaves out a portion. The sample lists roughly 200,000 clones, 70% to 90% seen once, with roughly 3.5% in the top ten. What was sequenced was peripheral blood. The receptors shown here come from a man in his 60s with acute or convalescent COVID-19.

This rearrangement joins TRBV19 to TRBJ2-3; 9 bases line up with TRBD2. Germline V gene sequence: CDR1 LNHDA, CDR2 SQIVND (reference sequence). This CDR3 has 16 residues. V trimming: 5 bases; J trimming: 3 bases; junction bases outside the gene matches: 9. The CDR3 coding sequence is TGTGCCAGTAGTGCCCGTCGCGGGAGGGGGACAGATACGCAGTATTTT. Translating gives CASSARRGRGTDTQYF.

This chain links TRBV6-5 with TRBJ2-7, with 7 bases fitting TRBD1. CDR1 and CDR2 from the germline V gene are MNHEY and SVGAGI. V lost 2 bases to trimming and J lost 6 bases; unmatched junction nucleotides: 13. The CDR3 runs 16 residues. CDR3 coding DNA: TGTGCCAGCAGTTACCAGCAAGGACAGGCCCTTCGCGAGCAGTACTTC. It yields the protein CASSYQQGQALREQYF.

Written as DNA, the CDR3 is TGTGCCAGCAGCCCTCTGCGGGACCACGAGCAGTACTTC. It translates to CASSPLRDHEQYF. The chain carries TRBV7-2 and TRBJ2-7, with D maybe TRBD2 (6 bases). Trimming took off 5 bases at V and 5 bases at J, with 13 bases between the two ends. The CDR3 contains 13 residues. Germline V lookup: CDR1 SGHTA, CDR2 FQGNSA.

This chain joins TRBV9 and TRBJ2-7, with D perhaps TRBD1 (6 bases). The CDR3 is 14 amino acids. V was cut by 3 bases and J by 1 base, with 11 bases left in between. Looked up from germline, CDR1 is SGDLS and CDR2 is YYNGEE. CDR3 in DNA: TGTGCCAGCAGCGCCGAGGGGGATTCCTACGAGCAGTACTTC. The encoded protein is CASSAEGDSYEQYF. The full variable domain, completed using reference TRBV9 and TRBJ2-7, is DSGVTQTPKHLITATGQRVTLRCSPRSGDLSVYWYQQSLDQGLQFLIQYYNGEERAKGNILERFSAQQFPDLHSELNLSSLELGDSALYFCASSAEGDSYEQYFGPGTRLTVT.

This clone was seen just once. For the CDR3, the DNA is TGTGCCAGCAGCTCCTACAGGGGAAACAATGAGCAGTTCTTC. Protein: CASSSYRGNNEQFF. The rearrangement uses TRBV6-5 and TRBJ2-1, with 7 bases lining up with TRBD1. With V trimmed by 6 bases and J by 5 bases, 7 bases remained unmatched. Germline loops: CDR1 MNHEY, CDR2 SVGAGI. CDR3 length: 14 residues.

V usage is TRBV9 and J usage is TRBJ1-6; 7 nucleotides agree with TRBD1. This CDR3 comprises 15 residues. Losses at the gene ends were 8 bases for V and 0 bases for J; bases not matched to a gene: 5. Per germline, CDR1 SGDLS and CDR2 YYNGEE. CDR3 in amino acids: CASRGGSSYNSPLHF. CDR3 coding DNA: TGTGCCAGTAGAGGGGGCAGCTCCTATAATTCACCCCTCCACTTT.

The V call is TRBV5-6, the J call TRBJ1-1, with D tentatively TRBD1 (6 bases). The CDR3 spans 12 residues. CDR1 and CDR2 (germline): SGHDT, YYEEEE. V gave up 5 bases and J gave up 7 bases, with 12 bases separating them. The CDR3: CASSPRGFEAFF. In nucleotides, the CDR3 is TGTGCCAGCAGTCCGAGGGGGTTTGAAGCTTTCTTT.

CDR3 loop: CASSFNAALSEQYF. The CDR3 DNA is TGTGCCAGCAGCTTTAATGCGGCCTTGAGCGAGCAGTACTTC. The genes are TRBV7-2 and TRBJ2-7; no reliable D call. This CDR3 contains 14 residues. The germline V gene encodes CDR1 SGHTA and CDR2 FQGNSA. V was trimmed by 3 bases and J by 6 bases, leaving 15 bases between them.

This clone showed up just a few times. Different DNA sequences within this sample yield the same CDR3. This sequence joins TRBV6-4 and TRBJ1-2; 9 bases align to TRBD1. The CDR3 is 14 amino acids. CDR1 MRHNA and CDR2 SNTAGT come from the germline V gene. Losses at the gene ends were 6 bases for V and 8 bases for J; bases not matched to a gene: 10. The CDR3 coding sequence is TGTGCCAGCAGCCCGGACAGGGGAAGTGGCGGCTACACCTTC. This gives the protein CASSPDRGSGGYTF.

The sample holds one count of this clone. V usage is TRBV30 and J usage is TRBJ1-5, with D unresolved. With 0 bases removed from V and 1 base from J, the gap between germline ends came to 4 bases. The germline CDR1 and CDR2 sequences are GTSNPN and SVGIG (reference sequence). This CDR3 comprises 13 residues. The CDR3 region is CAWSVRSNQPQHF. The CDR3 DNA follows: TGTGCCTGGAGTGTACGGAGCAATCAGCCCCAGCATTTT.

A few counts support this clone. The rearrangement links TRBV7-3 to TRBJ2-1, with 7 bases lining up with TRBD2. Unmatched junction bases numbered 10, after V lost 2 bases and J lost 9 bases. This CDR3 is built from 15 residues. CDR1 is SGHTA and CDR2 is FQGTGA in the germline V gene. This CDR3 is CASSLSSTSAAEQFF. CDR3 DNA sequence: TGTGCCAGCAGCTTATCCTCAACTAGCGCTGCTGAGCAGTTCTTC. Complete variable domain (other parts from reference TRBV7-3 and TRBJ2-1): GAGVSQTPSNKVTEKGKYVELRCDPISGHTALYWYRQSLGQGPEFLIYFQGTGAADDSGLPNDRFFAVRPEGSVSTLKIQRTERGDSAVYLCASSLSSTSAAEQFFGPGTRLTVL.

V usage is TRBV13 and J usage is TRBJ2-1, with D possibly being TRBD2 (6 bases). Trimming removed 5 bases from V and 6 bases from J, with 11 bases in between. This CDR3 contains 13 residues. CDR1 and CDR2 (germline): PRHDT, FYEKMQ (reference sequence). CDR3 in DNA: TGTGCCAGCAGCCTACGGAGGGCCAATGAGCAGTTCTTC. Protein: CASSLRRANEQFF. The full variable domain, with the rest looked up from reference TRBV13 and TRBJ2-1, is AAGVIQSPRHLIKEKRETATLKCYPIPRHDTVYWYQQGPGQDPQFLISFYEKMQSDKGSIPDRFSAQQFSDYHSELNMSSLELGDSALYFCASSLRRANEQFFGPGTRLTVL.

J is TRBJ1-4 and V is TRBV27, with D possibly TRBD1 on 5 matching bases. The length of the CDR3 is 15 residues. CDR1 and CDR2 from the germline V gene are MNHEY and SMNVEV (reference sequence). V was clipped by 2 bases and J by 7 bases, with 14 bases between them. The CDR3 region is CASSLQTALGEKLFF. The CDR3 DNA follows: TGTGCCAGCAGTTTACAGACAGCCCTTGGTGAAAAACTGTTTTTT.

The CDR3 protein is CASSYSRASGTDTQYF. DNA for the CDR3: TGTGCCAGCAGTTACTCAAGGGCTAGCGGCACAGATACGCAGTATTTT. The chain links TRBV6-5 to TRBJ2-3; possible D gene TRBD2, 6 bases. The length of the CDR3 is 16 residues. V lost 0 bases, J lost 1 base, and 11 bases lay in between. Germline V gives CDR1 MNHEY, CDR2 SVGAGI.

V gene TRBV7-9 combines with J gene TRBJ2-1; 11 bases map to TRBD2. This CDR3 spans 14 amino acids. Germline trimming cut 5 bases from V and 8 bases from J; bases unmatched to any gene: 5. Germline-derived CDR1 and CDR2 are SEHNR and FQNEAQ (reference sequence). The chain's CDR3 is CASSTSGSGDEQFF. In nucleotides, the CDR3 is TGTGCCAGCAGCACTAGCGGGAGTGGTGATGAGCAGTTCTTC.

V and J are TRBV5-1 and TRBJ2-7; D gene uncertain. Germline CDR1 is SGHRS and CDR2 is YFSETQ. With 4 bases removed from V and 6 bases from J, the gap between germline ends came to 11 bases. This CDR3 has 12 residues. DNA of the CDR3: TGCGCCAGCAGCCCCTCCCGCGGCGAGCAGTACTTC. Translating it yields CASSPSRGEQYF. Using reference TRBV5-1 and TRBJ2-7 for the parts outside the CDR3, the full variable domain is KAGVTQTPRYLIKTRGQQVTLSCSPISGHRSVSWYQQTPGQGLQFLFEYFSETQRNKGNFPGRFSGRQFSNSRSEMNVSTLELGDSALYLCASSPSRGEQYFGPGTRLTVT.

The V call is TRBV28, the J call TRBJ2-7, with 9 bases lining up with TRBD1. The CDR3 sequence is 14 residues long. Germline lookup yields CDR1 MDHEN and CDR2 SYDVKM. Unmatched junction bases numbered 6, after V lost 5 bases and J lost 4 bases. CDR3 residues: CASSHPGQGYEQYF. CDR3 DNA sequence: TGTGCCAGCAGTCATCCGGGACAGGGTTACGAGCAGTACTTC. The full variable domain, rest sourced from reference TRBV28 and TRBJ2-7, is DVKVTQSSRYLVKRTGEKVFLECVQDMDHENMFWYRQDPGLGLRLIYFSYDVKMKEKGDIPEGYSVSREKKERFSLILESASTNQTSMYLCASSHPGQGYEQYFGPGTRLTVT.

Comment on this clone: Given a much more abundant clone one base away, this may be a read error. This sequence joins TRBV19 and TRBJ1-1; TRBD1 matches at 8 bases. V gave up 9 bases and J gave up 0 bases; unmatched junction bases: 3. The CDR3 is 13 amino acids. Germline CDR1 is LNHDA and CDR2 is SQIVND (reference sequence). CDR3 DNA sequence: TGTGCCAGCAGGGACAGGATGAACACTGAAGCTTTCTTT. As protein: CASRDRMNTEAFF.

V gene TRBV6-2 or TRBV6-3 combines with J gene TRBJ1-6, with D uncertain. Germline V gene data show CDR1 as MNHEY and CDR2 as SVGEGT. V lost 5 bases and J lost 12, with 8 bases in between. CDR3 size: 11 residues. As DNA, the CDR3 is TGTGCCAGCAGTCCCTCAGGACCCCTCCACTTT. The encoded protein is CASSPSGPLHF.

CDR3 loop: CASSTGGGADTQYF. DNA for the CDR3: TGTGCCAGCAGCACGGGTGGGGGGGCAGATACGCAGTATTTT. The chain links TRBV27 to TRBJ2-3; TRBD2 aligns across 7 bases. V lost 6 bases to trimming and J lost 4 bases; unmatched junction nucleotides: 7. CDR3 size: 14 residues. The germline V gene has CDR1 MNHEY and CDR2 SMNVEV (reference sequence).

The rearrangement links TRBV28 to TRBJ2-7; D might be TRBD1 (6 bases). From germline, CDR1 is MDHEN and CDR2 SYDVKM. The CDR3 length is 14 residues. Trimming removed 8 bases from V and 1 base from J, with 15 bases in between. The CDR3 DNA reads as TGTGCCAGCGTGAGGGGGACACTGTCCTACGAGCAGTACTTC. This translates into CASVRGTLSYEQYF.

The chain employs TRBV19 and TRBJ2-5, with TRBD2 identical over 13 bases. Trimming cost V 10 bases and J 4 bases; bases outside gene matches: 6. Germline V CDR1 and CDR2: LNHDA, SQIVND (reference sequence). This CDR3 comprises 14 residues. Here the CDR3 DNA reads TGTGCCACCCGGACTAGCGGGAGCGGAGAGACCCAGTACTTC. It translates to CATRTSGSGETQYF.

The chain has TRBV2 and TRBJ1-5; D is possibly TRBD1 (5 bases). V gave up 5 bases and J gave up 1 base, with 12 bases separating them. Germline V gives CDR1 SNHLY, CDR2 FYNNEI. CDR3 length equals 15 residues. CDR3 sequence: CASSTEGLSNQPQHF. The CDR3 DNA sequence: TGTGCCAGCAGTACGGAGGGACTGAGCAATCAGCCCCAGCATTTT.

This chain uses TRBV19 with TRBJ2-1; 8 nucleotides line up with TRBD2. V was pared by 4 bases and J by 3 bases, with 11 bases of the junction left unmatched. The CDR3 spans 17 residues. Germline V gene lookup returns CDR1 LNHDA and CDR2 SQIVND (reference sequence). For the CDR3, the DNA is TGTGCCAGTAGTACGACTAGGGTAGCGGGGCGCTACAATGAGCAGTTCTTC. Its protein is CASSTTRVAGRYNEQFF. The full variable domain, with the rest looked up from reference TRBV19 and TRBJ2-1, is DGGITQSPKYLFRKEGQNVTLSCEQNLNHDAMYWYRQDPGQGLRLIYYSQIVNDFQKGDIAEGYSVSREKKESFPLTVTSAQKNPTAFYLCASSTTRVAGRYNEQFFGPGTRLTVL.

The chain uses TRBV5-1 and TRBJ1-1; D gene uncertain. V lost 1 base and J lost 0, with 10 bases in between. Per the germline V gene, CDR1 is SGHRS and CDR2 is YFSETQ. There are 15 residues in the CDR3. CDR3 protein: CASSLLPGLNTEAFF. The CDR3 bases are TGCGCCAGCAGCTTGCTGCCGGGGTTGAACACTGAAGCTTTCTTT.

This rearrangement joins TRBV7-2 to TRBJ2-2; D remains unclear. The V end was cut by 5 bases, the J end by 7 bases, with 20 bases between. The length of the CDR3 is 16 residues. Germline CDR1 reads SGHTA; CDR2 reads FQGNSA. Written as DNA, the CDR3 is TGTGCCAGCAGCCCCCTCAACCCAAGAAATAGCGGGGAGCTGTTTTTT. The encoded protein is CASSPLNPRNSGELFF.

CDR3 amino acids: CASSPLRGSRGNEQFF. As DNA, the CDR3 is TGTGCCAGCAGTCCTTTAAGGGGGAGTCGGGGAAATGAGCAGTTCTTC. V is TRBV7-2 and J is TRBJ2-1, with a tentative D call TRBD1 (6 bases). Germline V CDR1 and CDR2: SGHTA, FQGNSA. This CDR3 has 16 amino acids. V was shortened by 6 bases and J by 7 bases, with 22 bases between the two germline ends.

The rearrangement links TRBV2 to TRBJ1-5; 8 bases map to TRBD1. V gave up 5 bases and J gave up 4 bases; unmatched junction bases: 7. The length of the CDR3 is 15 residues. The germline V gene has CDR1 SNHLY and CDR2 FYNNEI. The CDR3 sequence: CASSRTGTYNQPQHF. The CDR3 DNA reads TGTGCCAGCAGTCGGACAGGGACCTATAATCAGCCCCAGCATTTT.

The rearrangement links TRBV6-5 to TRBJ2-7, with 9 positions matching TRBD2. Looked up from germline, CDR1 is MNHEY and CDR2 is SVGAGI. The CDR3 is made up of 15 amino acids. Trimming took 7 bases from V and 0 from J; bases not matched to a gene: 7. The CDR3 here is CASTDPAGGSYEQYF. CDR3 nucleotide sequence: TGTGCCAGCACCGACCCAGCGGGGGGCTCCTACGAGCAGTACTTC.